This TCR beta chain appears in the sequencing data of a study of long-term antiretroviral therapy in people with HIV (dated by TCRdb to 2022 to 2024). Describing the broader study: Collection of the earliest samples took place about a decade ahead of the 2015 WHO recommendation for immediate ART, at a time when ART was typically delayed until CD4 counts fell. Whether ART initiation and durable HIV suppression were associated with changes in peripheral blood TRB repertoire composition and diversity was tested in a retrospective serial study. A total of over 150 cryopreserved PBMC samples came from 25 to 35 adults with confirmed HIV infection and were collected serially over a mean of roughly six years (range 1-12). About 35% of the 30 participants with HIV were female. No cross-contamination during QIAcube processing was shown when test extractions of a monoclonal T-cell line were performed alongside around 30 polyclonal samples.

Results the study describes overall, beyond this receptor: The samples span the years 2004 to 2017, and the ART regimens used may be less effective than current regimens. The repertoire was dominated across all time points by expanded TRB clones identified before ART initiation, although this dominance was seen to fluctuate and to decrease in many PLHIV after ART. Inferences about post-ART repertoire changes are limited because no data were available on ART adherence, viral resistance or therapy changes. Because PBMC availability was limited, only the TCR beta chain was sequenced, with no alpha chain pairing. A significant increase in TRB diversity was found to be associated with ART initiation, although TRB diversity was observed to remain significantly below that of transplant donor controls even after long-term ART. Narrower CDR3 length ranges were observed in HIV repertoires than in controls, and an antigen-experienced repertoire with only a slight naive shift after ART was suggested by the network structure. Because pre-ART samples had limited cell numbers, profiling was done on unsorted PBMC rather than on sorted CD4+ and CD8+ T cells.

From the cysteine up to the phenylalanine, the CDR3 has a length of 15 residues. Here the CDR3 DNA is all that survives: 45 bases in frame from base 1. V was cut back by 5 bases and J by 1 base, leaving a gap of 12 bases between them. The germline V gene sets CDR1 to MNHEY and CDR2 to SVGAGI. As for this clone: The antigen it binds to is not known. The sample holds no much larger clone one base away, and base qualities are not on file.

Sequencing of the TRB variable region was done with the immunoSEQ hsTCRB v3.0 assay at survey level resolution. The target sequencing depth for TRB was about 40,000-55,000 T-cell genomes per sample. An Illumina MiSeq with a v3 150-cycle kit was used to sequence the pooled TRB libraries. The original pipeline was this. Repertoire analysis was performed in R inside a reproducible Nextflow workflow that covered QC, data transformation and analysis. Custom analyses were implemented in LymphoSeq2, an R package for AIRR-Seq data exploration. A handful of samples that yielded fewer than 5000 total TRB sequences were excluded, so that 200 or so HIV repertoires were analyzed. Among the approximately 190 HIV repertoires that were kept, under 60 were collected before ART initiation and about 130 were collected after ART initiation. Repertoires were downsampled to 5000 TRB nucleotide sequences, and summary statistics were averaged over 100 downsampling iterations. Only TRB sequences with CDR3 regions of at least seven amino acids were retained for analysis. Two measures captured diversity: a Shannon entropy-derived clonality score and the Gini coefficient. In the repertoire networks, any two of the top 5000 CDR3 amino acid sequences were connected whenever the two sequences differed by an edit distance of one. Antigen specificity groups and MHC restriction were predicted for TRB CDR3 amino acid sequences with GLIPH2. To flag known associations with CMV, EBV, HIV or tissue antigens, CDR3 amino acid sequences were compared against VDJdb and McPAS-TCR. Pre-ART, post-ART and control groups were compared with Wilcoxon signed-rank tests and Holm-Bonferroni correction. In TCRdb, the immuneACCESS table is reduced to in-frame sequences with V and J assigned. These tables do not hold every clone; where another copy was compared, an unresolved V gene accounts for under half, and the others remain unexplained. From that table come the V and J calls and clone size; the DNA was used to work out D and trimming. The sample table records about 21,000 clones; 70% to 80% of these occur just once. The ten most abundant clones make up approximately 7% of the sample.

Inclusion was restricted to participants for whom at least one PBMC sample before ART initiation and at least two post-ART samples were available. All participants with HIV were treated in the United States of America. Before DNA extraction, cryopreserved samples containing about 1-10 million PBMC were thawed and washed. At the time of the earliest PBMC sample for each participant with HIV, ages ranged from about 20 to 54 years. PBMC samples from each participant spanned 1-4 timepoints before ART initiation and 2-8 timepoints after ART initiation, with a median of 7 samples. Serial HIV viral load, CD4+ T-cell count, ART history and demographic data were obtained for every participant. A Qiagen kit on a QIAcube was used to extract genomic DNA from unsorted PBMC, with samples processed in batches of 12.

Specimen: unsorted PBMCs, collected 2.2 years after starting antiretroviral therapy. This receptor was identified in a man aged 50-59 years with HIV. The chain is assembled from TRBV6-5 and TRBJ1-3, and possibly TRBD1, on 5 matching bases. In nucleotides, the sequence is TGTGCCAGCAGTGGCCCCGGGGGGTCTGGAAACACCATATATTTT. Translated, this gives CASSGPGGSGNTIYF.